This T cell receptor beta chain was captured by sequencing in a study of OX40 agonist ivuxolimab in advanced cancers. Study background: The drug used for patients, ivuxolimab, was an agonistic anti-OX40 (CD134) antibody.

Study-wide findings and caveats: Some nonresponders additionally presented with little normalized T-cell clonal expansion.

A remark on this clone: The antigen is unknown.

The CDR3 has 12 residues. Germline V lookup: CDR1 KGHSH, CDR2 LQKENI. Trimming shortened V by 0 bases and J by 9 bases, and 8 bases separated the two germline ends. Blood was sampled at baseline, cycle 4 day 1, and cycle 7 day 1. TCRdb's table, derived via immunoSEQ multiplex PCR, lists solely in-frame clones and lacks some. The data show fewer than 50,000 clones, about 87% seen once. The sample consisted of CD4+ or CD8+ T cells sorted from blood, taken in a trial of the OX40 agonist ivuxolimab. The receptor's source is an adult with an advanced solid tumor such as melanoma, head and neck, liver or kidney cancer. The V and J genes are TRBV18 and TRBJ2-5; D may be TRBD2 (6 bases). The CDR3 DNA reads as TGTGCCAGCTCACCACCGGGGGAGGCCCAGTACTTC. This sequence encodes CASSPPGEAQYF.